These 7 T cell receptor beta chains were all obtained from the same sample, sequenced in a study of T cell repertoires in cytomegalovirus infection. TCRdb reanalysed the reads using MiXCR and keeps one entry per CDR3 protein. The sample has fewer than 550,000 distinct CDR3 sequences, about a quarter seen once. Sequencing used PBMCs. These receptor sequences come from a human donor in good health (CMV status not recorded). Some clones in this sample may be carry-over from other donors' samples.

The chain employs TRBV6-8 and TRBJ2-2, with TRBD2 identical over 10 bases. CDR3 length equals 16 residues. J lost 1 base, V lost 5 bases, and 4 bases had no gene match. The germline V gene has CDR1 MNHGY and CDR2 SAAAGT. CDR3 nucleotides: TGTGCCAGCAGTCGCCGACTAGCGGGGAACACCGGGGAGCTGTTTTTT. Its protein is CASSRRLAGNTGELFF.

This clonotype appeared many times. This chain links TRBV7-3 with TRBJ2-2; D is possibly TRBD2 (6 bases). CDR3 length: 14 residues. Trimming took off 3 bases at V and 3 bases at J, with 8 bases between the two ends. Per the germline V gene, CDR1 is SGHTA and CDR2 is FQGTGA. The CDR3 coding sequence is TGTGCCAGCAGCTTGACTAGTCACACCGGGGAGCTGTTTTTT. This translates into CASSLTSHTGELFF. The full variable domain, its missing parts supplied by reference TRBV7-3 and TRBJ2-2, is GAGVSQTPSNKVTEKGKYVELRCDPISGHTALYWYRQSLGQGPEFLIYFQGTGAADDSGLPNDRFFAVRPEGSVSTLKIQRTERGDSAVYLCASSLTSHTGELFFGEGSRLTVL.

This clonotype was counted ten times or more. This rearrangement joins TRBV6-1 to TRBJ1-3; D unresolved. The CDR3 is made up of 15 amino acids. Germline CDR1 is MNHNS and CDR2 is SASEGT. The V gene lost 3 bases and the J gene lost 0 bases, with 9 bases spanning the gap. CDR3 nucleotides: TGTGCCAGCAGTGATTCAGCCCGCTCTGGAAACACCATATATTTT. Its protein is CASSDSARSGNTIYF.

This clonotype has only a few counts. The J gene is TRBJ1-4, the V gene TRBV28; 8 bases match TRBD1. This CDR3 region has 13 residues. Germline loops: CDR1 MDHEN, CDR2 SYDVKM. After removal of 10 bases from V and 8 bases from J, the junction contained 9 bases not matched to a gene. The CDR3 nucleotides read TGTGCCACCAAGACAGGGGAGGACGAAAAACTGTTTTTT. Its protein is CATKTGEDEKLFF.

This clonotype showed up just a few times. V usage is TRBV20-1 and J usage is TRBJ2-5; TRBD2 matches 8 bases. This CDR3 comprises 13 residues. Per the germline V gene, CDR1 is DFQATT and CDR2 is SNEGSKA (reference sequence). V shed 3 bases, J shed 4 bases, and the junction held 4 bases outside the gene matches. CDR3 DNA sequence: TGCAGTGCTAGCGGGAGGGCCACAGAGACCCAGTACTTC. Amino acids: CSASGRATETQYF.

This clonotype was found a few times. This rearrangement joins TRBV5-5 to TRBJ2-2; D remains ambiguous. Germline V gene data show CDR1 as SGHKS and CDR2 as YYEKEE (reference sequence). The CDR3 is made up of 15 amino acids. Trimming took off 2 bases at V and 0 bases at J, with 8 bases between the two ends. Here the CDR3 DNA reads TGTGCCAGCAGCTTCCAACATACGAACACCGGGGAGCTGTTTTTT. Amino acid sequence: CASSFQHTNTGELFF. Together with reference TRBV5-5 and TRBJ2-2, the CDR3 gives the full variable domain: DAGVTQSPTHLIKTRGQQVTLRCSPISGHKSVSWYQQVLGQGPQFIFQYYEKEERGRGNFPDRFSARQFPNYSSELNVNALLLGDSALYLCASSFQHTNTGELFFGEGSRLTVL.

This clonotype was seen a handful of times. The rearrangement uses TRBV5-4 and TRBJ2-1, with a tentative D call TRBD2 (6 bases). The CDR3 has 15 amino acids. Trimming stripped 0 bases from V and 9 bases from J, with 16 bases between. Germline V gene data show CDR1 as SGHNT and CDR2 as YYREEE (reference sequence). The CDR3 sequence: CASSLGGDFRGEQFF. Here the CDR3 DNA reads TGTGCCAGCAGCTTGGGGGGGGACTTCCGGGGTGAGCAGTTCTTC.